Listed below are T cell receptor beta chains from one sample, sequenced in a study of low-dose radiotherapy and immunotherapy resistance in tumors. TCRdb re-called the reads through MiXCR, storing one row per CDR3 protein. The sample lists about 97,000 distinct CDR3 sequences; under 25% were seen once. Material: PBMCs, obtained after low-dose radiotherapy plus immunotherapy. These TCRs come from a male donor with prostate cancer. CDR3s include the opening cysteine and the closing phenylalanine or tryptophan. The order of the fields is V gene, J gene, CDR3 length, CDR3 protein.

V gene: TRBV15
J gene: TRBJ2-7
CDR3 length: 15
CDR3 protein: CATSSRGGLVYEQYF

V gene: TRBV27
J gene: TRBJ2-7
CDR3 length: 14
CDR3 protein: CASSLDREGYEQYF

V gene: TRBV29-1
J gene: TRBJ2-7
CDR3 length: 15
CDR3 protein: CSVESGTGAAYEQYF

V gene: TRBV7-9
J gene: TRBJ2-3
CDR3 length: 15
CDR3 protein: CASSLVSIGTDTQYF

V gene: TRBV6-2/TRBV6-3
J gene: TRBJ2-2
CDR3 length: 15
CDR3 protein: CASSSGGSNTGELFF

V gene: TRBV3-1
J gene: TRBJ2-7
CDR3 length: 12
CDR3 protein: CASSQVYYEQYF

V gene: TRBV18
J gene: TRBJ1-1
CDR3 length: 16
CDR3 protein: CASSLDSRRRSTEAFF

V gene: TRBV7-2
J gene: TRBJ2-7
CDR3 length: 16
CDR3 protein: CASSARPGTGSYEQYF

V gene: TRBV3-1
J gene: TRBJ2-1
CDR3 length: 15
CDR3 protein: CASSQGPLGGAEQFF

V gene: TRBV2
J gene: TRBJ2-2
CDR3 length: 12
CDR3 protein: CASGGVTGELFF

V gene: TRBV2
J gene: TRBJ2-5
CDR3 length: 15
CDR3 protein: CARGGPGGQEETQYF

V gene: TRBV5-1
J gene: TRBJ1-4
CDR3 length: 16
CDR3 protein: CASSLGYEGGGEKLFF

V gene: TRBV6-2/TRBV6-3
J gene: TRBJ1-3
CDR3 length: 15
CDR3 protein: CASSYAGAAGNTIYF

V gene: TRBV25-1
J gene: TRBJ2-5
CDR3 length: 13
CDR3 protein: CASRDVNGETQYF

V gene: TRBV12-3/TRBV12-4
J gene: TRBJ2-7
CDR3 length: 15
CDR3 protein: CASSSRQENSYEQYF

V gene: TRBV20-1
J gene: TRBJ2-5
CDR3 length: 15
CDR3 protein: CSARSAGGGEETQYF

V gene: TRBV6-2/TRBV6-3
J gene: TRBJ2-3
CDR3 length: 12
CDR3 protein: CASSWTTDTQYF

V gene: TRBV11-2
J gene: TRBJ1-1
CDR3 length: 15
CDR3 protein: CASSTSQGWSTEAFF

V gene: TRBV7-2
J gene: TRBJ1-2
CDR3 length: 15
CDR3 protein: CASSYPSTGFYGYTF

V gene: TRBV6-2/TRBV6-3
J gene: TRBJ2-1
CDR3 length: 16
CDR3 protein: CASSYKGGRSYNEQFF

V gene: TRBV20-1
J gene: TRBJ1-6
CDR3 length: 14
CDR3 protein: CSARARADDSPLHF

V gene: TRBV29-1
J gene: TRBJ2-2
CDR3 length: 11
CDR3 protein: CSVGASGELFF

V gene: TRBV12-3/TRBV12-4
J gene: TRBJ2-7
CDR3 length: 12
CDR3 protein: CASSLRSYEQYF

V gene: TRBV29-1
J gene: TRBJ2-7
CDR3 length: 12
CDR3 protein: CSVDSGSYEQYF

V gene: TRBV29-1
J gene: TRBJ1-2
CDR3 length: 13
CDR3 protein: CSVVEGGSYGYTF

V gene: TRBV7-8
J gene: TRBJ2-5
CDR3 length: 14
CDR3 protein: CASSFSAGQETQYF

V gene: TRBV30
J gene: TRBJ2-5
CDR3 length: 13
CDR3 protein: CAWTLAGGETQYF

V gene: TRBV5-5
J gene: TRBJ1-5
CDR3 length: 16
CDR3 protein: CASSLAEGAGGQPQHF

V gene: TRBV6-2/TRBV6-3
J gene: TRBJ1-4
CDR3 length: 16
CDR3 protein: CASSETSGRTNEKLFF

V gene: TRBV19
J gene: TRBJ2-1
CDR3 length: 15
CDR3 protein: CASSIRESTYNEQFF

V gene: TRBV24-1
J gene: TRBJ2-3
CDR3 length: 14
CDR3 protein: CATSVGAGVDTQYF

V gene: TRBV4-1
J gene: TRBJ2-2
CDR3 length: 15
CDR3 protein: CASSPPWGAGGELFF

V gene: TRBV7-8
J gene: TRBJ1-4
CDR3 length: 16
CDR3 protein: CASSQGQGATNEKLFF

V gene: TRBV5-4
J gene: TRBJ2-3
CDR3 length: 16
CDR3 protein: CASSLLLAGLTDTQYF

V gene: TRBV6-6
J gene: TRBJ2-6
CDR3 length: 16
CDR3 protein: CASSSGGANGANVLTF

V gene: TRBV5-4
J gene: TRBJ2-5
CDR3 length: 14
CDR3 protein: CASSFRDTQETQYF

V gene: TRBV4-2
J gene: TRBJ2-1
CDR3 length: 16
CDR3 protein: CASSRGSVSSYNEQFF

V gene: TRBV6-5
J gene: TRBJ2-6
CDR3 length: 16
CDR3 protein: CASSSTGASRANVLTF

V gene: TRBV7-3
J gene: TRBJ2-1
CDR3 length: 15
CDR3 protein: CASGGGAGEGNEQFF

V gene: TRBV11-2
J gene: TRBJ1-4
CDR3 length: 15
CDR3 protein: CASSFGGTENEKLFF

V gene: TRBV19
J gene: TRBJ2-2
CDR3 length: 11
CDR3 protein: CASNSIGELFF